The count of the clone carrying this TCR beta chain is one. Generated by immunoSEQ multiplex PCR, the TCRdb table keeps only in-frame clones and is missing some. The table lists more than 15,000 clones, approximately 90% of them singletons. Trimming took 7 bases from V and 2 from J; bases not matched to a gene: 6. CDR1 LNHDA and CDR2 SQIVND come from the germline V gene (reference sequence). The CDR3 runs to 16 residues. The sample belongs to a study of T cells in localized non-small cell lung cancer. This rearrangement joins TRBV19 to TRBJ2-2, with TRBD2 matching 11 bases. The sequencing here drew on peripheral blood, taken before any cancer treatment. The TCR was taken from an older female donor with stage III squamous cell lung carcinoma. This chain's CDR3 is CASTYSGGANTGELFF. CDR3 bases: TGTGCCAGTACTTATAGCGGGGGGGCCAACACCGGGGAGCTGTTTTTT.